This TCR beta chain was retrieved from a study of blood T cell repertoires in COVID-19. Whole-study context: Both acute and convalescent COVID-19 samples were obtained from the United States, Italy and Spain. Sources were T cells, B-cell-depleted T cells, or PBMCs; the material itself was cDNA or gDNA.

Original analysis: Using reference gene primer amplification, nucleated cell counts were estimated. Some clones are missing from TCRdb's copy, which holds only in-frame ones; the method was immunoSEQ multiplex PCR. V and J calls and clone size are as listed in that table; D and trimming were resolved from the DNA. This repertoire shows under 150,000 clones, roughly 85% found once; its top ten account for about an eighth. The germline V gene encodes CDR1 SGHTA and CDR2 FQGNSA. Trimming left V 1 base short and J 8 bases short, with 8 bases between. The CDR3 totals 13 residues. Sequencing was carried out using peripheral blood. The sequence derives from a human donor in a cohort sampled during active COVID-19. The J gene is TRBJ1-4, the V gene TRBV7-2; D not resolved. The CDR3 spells CASSLEAEEKLFF. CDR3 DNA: TGTGCCAGCAGCTTAGAGGCGGAGGAAAAACTGTTTTTT.